This TCR beta chain comes out of a study of CD8 T cells in Susac syndrome. The ends were cut back, 6 bases at V and 6 bases at J, with 13 bases in the middle. This CDR3 has 13 amino acids. RNA in amounts of roughly 0.5 to 1 ug was reverse transcribed with random hexamers. TCRdb reprocessed the immunoSEQ multiplex PCR reads with MiXCR, giving one entry per CDR3 protein. This table has over 300,000 distinct CDR3 sequences, 92% appearing once. The sequence was obtained from a human donor with multiple sclerosis. The chain employs TRBV12-3 or TRBV12-4 and TRBJ2-3; the D is unclear. Sequenced: CD4+ T cells from PBMCs. The CDR3 spells CASSSSGYDTQYF. For the CDR3, the DNA is TGTGCCAGCAGCTCGTCCGGGTATGATACGCAGTATTTT.